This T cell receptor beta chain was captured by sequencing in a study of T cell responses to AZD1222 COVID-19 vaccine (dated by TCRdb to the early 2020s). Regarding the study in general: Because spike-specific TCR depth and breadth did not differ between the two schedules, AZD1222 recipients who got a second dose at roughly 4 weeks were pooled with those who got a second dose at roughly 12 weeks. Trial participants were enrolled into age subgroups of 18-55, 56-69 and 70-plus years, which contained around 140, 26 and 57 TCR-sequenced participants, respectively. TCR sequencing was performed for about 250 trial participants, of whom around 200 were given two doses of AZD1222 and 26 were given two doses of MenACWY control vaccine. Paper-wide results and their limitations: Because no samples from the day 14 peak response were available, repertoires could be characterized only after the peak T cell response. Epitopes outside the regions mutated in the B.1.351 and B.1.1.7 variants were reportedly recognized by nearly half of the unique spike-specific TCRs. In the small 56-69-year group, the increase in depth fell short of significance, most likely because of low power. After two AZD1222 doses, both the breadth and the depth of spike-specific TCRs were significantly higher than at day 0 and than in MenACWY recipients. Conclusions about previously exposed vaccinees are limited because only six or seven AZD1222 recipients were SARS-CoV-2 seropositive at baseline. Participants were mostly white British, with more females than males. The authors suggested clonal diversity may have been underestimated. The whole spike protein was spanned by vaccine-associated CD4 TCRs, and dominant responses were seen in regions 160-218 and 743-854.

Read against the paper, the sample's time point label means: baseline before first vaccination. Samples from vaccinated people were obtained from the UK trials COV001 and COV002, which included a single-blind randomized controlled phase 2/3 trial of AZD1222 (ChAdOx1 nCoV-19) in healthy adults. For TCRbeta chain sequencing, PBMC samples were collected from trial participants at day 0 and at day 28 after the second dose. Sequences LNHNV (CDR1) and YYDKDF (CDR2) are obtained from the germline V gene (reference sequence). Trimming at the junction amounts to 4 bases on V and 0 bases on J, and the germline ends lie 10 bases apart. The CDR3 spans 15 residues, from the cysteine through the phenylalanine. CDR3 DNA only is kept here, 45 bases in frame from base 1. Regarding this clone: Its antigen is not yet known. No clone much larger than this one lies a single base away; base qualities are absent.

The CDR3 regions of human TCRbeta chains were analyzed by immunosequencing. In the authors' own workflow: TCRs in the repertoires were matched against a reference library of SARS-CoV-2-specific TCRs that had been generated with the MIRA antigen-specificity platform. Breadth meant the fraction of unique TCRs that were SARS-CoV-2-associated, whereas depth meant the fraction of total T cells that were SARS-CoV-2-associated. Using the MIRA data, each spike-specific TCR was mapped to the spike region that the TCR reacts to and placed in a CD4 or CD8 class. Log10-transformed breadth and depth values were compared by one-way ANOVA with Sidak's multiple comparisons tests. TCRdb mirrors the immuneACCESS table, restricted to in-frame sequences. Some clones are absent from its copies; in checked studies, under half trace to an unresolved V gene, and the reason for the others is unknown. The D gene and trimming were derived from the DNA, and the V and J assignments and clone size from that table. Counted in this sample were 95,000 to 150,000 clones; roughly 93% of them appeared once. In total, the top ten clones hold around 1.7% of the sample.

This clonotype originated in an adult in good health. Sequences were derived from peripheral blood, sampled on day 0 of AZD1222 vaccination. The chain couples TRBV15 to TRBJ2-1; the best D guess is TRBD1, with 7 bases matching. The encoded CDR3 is CATSTGGSSYNEQFF. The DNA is TGTGCCACCAGCACAGGGGGGAGCTCCTACAATGAGCAGTTCTTC.